Listed here are 27 T cell receptor beta chains from one sample, sequenced in a study of vaccination and CD4 T cells after COVID-19. Cultured CD4+ T-cell DNA underwent Oncomine TCR Beta short-read sequencing. TCRdb recomputed calls from the PCR reads with MiXCR, one row per CDR3 protein. The sample has around 4,200 distinct CDR3 sequences, 37% seen once. Documented treatment: approximately 11-day PBMC culture with coronavirus spike peptide pools or control peptides (ViraFEST assay). These receptors have no identified antigens. Sequenced material: CD4+ T cells from blood, cultured in vitro, taken after SARS-CoV-2 vaccination. These receptors were obtained from a human donor who had recovered from COVID-19.

The rearrangement joins TRBV20-1 to TRBJ2-7; 7 bases match TRBD2. CDR3 length: 15 amino acids. CDR1 and CDR2 from the germline V gene are DFQATT and SNEGSKA (reference sequence). The V segment lost 3 bases and the J segment 2 bases; nucleotides outside the gene matches: 10. The CDR3 DNA sequence: TGCAGTGCTAGCTCCTTAGCGGGTCCCGCCTACGAGCAGTACTTC. This gives the protein CSASSLAGPAYEQYF.

This chain links TRBV7-9 with TRBJ1-5; D possibly corresponds to TRBD1 (5 bases). Germline V CDR1 and CDR2: SEHNR, FQNEAQ (reference sequence). The CDR3 sequence is 17 residues long. Trimming left V 5 bases short and J 2 bases short, with 19 bases between. The CDR3 DNA reads as TGTGCCAGCAGCCACCTGCGGGGGTTAGATGGCAATCAGCCCCAGCATTTT. Encoded protein: CASSHLRGLDGNQPQHF.

The sample holds a few counts of this clonotype. This chain uses TRBV11-3 with TRBJ2-5; 8 bases match TRBD1. The CDR3 consists of 15 residues. After removal of 4 bases from V and 2 bases from J, the junction contained 6 bases not matched to a gene. Per the germline V gene, CDR1 is SGHNT and CDR2 is YENEEA. This chain's CDR3 is CASSSPGTGQETQYF. Here the CDR3 DNA reads TGTGCCAGCAGCTCCCCCGGGACAGGACAAGAGACCCAGTACTTC.

This clonotype was seen only a few times. The chain is built from TRBV28 and TRBJ1-2, with a possible D match to TRBD1 (5 bases). Germline CDR1 reads MDHEN; CDR2 reads SYDVKM. Trimming took 2 bases from V and 11 from J, leaving 12 bases between them. The CDR3 is 12 amino acids. CDR3 residues: CASSLPLQAYTF. The CDR3 DNA is TGTGCCAGCAGTTTACCCCTACAGGCTTACACCTTC.

The CDR3 DNA reads TGTGCCAGCAGGCCGCGTCTCAGCACAGATACGCAGTATTTT. This gives the protein CASRPRLSTDTQYF. V and J are TRBV5-8 and TRBJ2-3; D remains unclear. CDR1 and CDR2 (germline): SGHTS, YDEGEE. The V and J ends lost 5 bases and 0 bases respectively, with 10 bases between them. This CDR3 contains 14 residues.

The rearrangement links TRBV2 to TRBJ1-1; weak D call: TRBD1 (6 bases). The CDR3 contains 12 residues. V lost 5 bases and J lost 8, with 12 bases in between. CDR1 and CDR2 from the germline V gene are SNHLY and FYNNEI. The CDR3 here is CASSLYGTEAFF. CDR3 nucleotide sequence: TGTGCCAGCAGTCTGTACGGGACAGAAGCTTTCTTT.

This chain links TRBV28 with TRBJ1-1; 7 nucleotides agree with TRBD1. Germline loops: CDR1 MDHEN, CDR2 SYDVKM. V shed 8 bases, J shed 7 bases, and the junction held 7 bases outside the gene matches. This CDR3 is 12 amino acids long. This chain's CDR3 is CASEGQLREAFF. The CDR3 DNA follows: TGTGCCAGCGAGGGACAGCTACGTGAAGCTTTCTTT. The full variable domain, with the rest looked up from reference TRBV28 and TRBJ1-1, is DVKVTQSSRYLVKRTGEKVFLECVQDMDHENMFWYRQDPGLGLRLIYFSYDVKMKEKGDIPEGYSVSREKKERFSLILESASTNQTSMYLCASEGQLREAFFGQGTRLTVV.

This sequence joins TRBV10-2 and TRBJ1-1; unclear D gene. The germline CDR1 and CDR2 sequences are WSHSY and SAAADI. The CDR3 runs 12 residues. Trimming shortened V by 6 bases and J by 4 bases, and 9 bases separated the two germline ends. This CDR3 is CASRRTGTEAFF. The CDR3 DNA follows: TGCGCCAGCAGACGGACGGGCACTGAAGCTTTCTTT.

The rearrangement links TRBV7-2 to TRBJ1-2; 9 bases line up with TRBD1. There are 14 residues in the CDR3. Per germline, CDR1 SGHTA and CDR2 FQGNSA. Trimming cost V 7 bases and J 4 bases; bases outside gene matches: 7. CDR3 in DNA: TGTGCCAGCAAACTTACAGGGGGCGTCTATGGCTACACCTTC. It yields the protein CASKLTGGVYGYTF.

This clonotype has only a few counts. This chain joins TRBV5-8 and TRBJ2-2, with TRBD1 matching over 7 bases. This CDR3 is built from 16 residues. Germline values: CDR1 SGHTS, CDR2 YDEGEE. J lost 2 bases, V lost 2 bases, and 6 bases had no gene match. CDR3 sequence (DNA): TGTGCCAGCAGCTTATCACAGGGGACCAACACCGGGGAGCTGTTTTTT. This gives the protein CASSLSQGTNTGELFF.

This clonotype has just a few counts. The genes are TRBV11-3 and TRBJ2-7; weak D call: TRBD1 (6 bases). The CDR3 runs 15 residues. The V gene's germline CDR1 is SGHNT and CDR2 YENEEA. The V and J ends lost 5 bases and 5 bases respectively, with 19 bases between them. The CDR3 coding sequence is TGTGCCAGCAGCCAAAGCGGCCCCGGGACACACGAGCAGTACTTC. Encoded protein: CASSQSGPGTHEQYF.

The sample holds a few counts of this clonotype. The rearrangement uses TRBV20-1 and TRBJ1-5; D gene ambiguous. The V gene lost 0 bases and the J gene lost 9 bases, with 18 bases spanning the gap. CDR3 length: 15 residues. The germline V gene encodes CDR1 DFQATT and CDR2 SNEGSKA (reference sequence). The CDR3 here is CSARDNGLPDRPQHF. In DNA form, the CDR3 reads TGCAGTGCTAGAGATAACGGCCTACCAGACCGGCCCCAGCATTTT.

The DNA for the CDR3 is TGTGCCAGCAGCTCCTTAGCGGTAAGCTCCTACAATGAGCAGTTCTTC. Translated, it gives CASSSLAVSSYNEQFF. The V call is TRBV11-2, the J call TRBJ2-1; D might be TRBD2 (6 bases). V gave up 4 bases and J gave up 0 bases, with 13 bases separating them. The length of the CDR3 is 16 residues. CDR1 SGHAT and CDR2 FQNNGV come from the germline V gene.

This clonotype is categorized as medium-sized. The V gene is TRBV7-9, the J gene TRBJ1-4, with D tentatively TRBD1 (5 bases). CDR1 SEHNR and CDR2 FQNEAQ come from the germline V gene (reference sequence). The V and J ends lost 6 bases and 6 bases respectively, with 17 bases between them. The CDR3 extends over 15 amino acids. CDR3 sequence: CASRRGVVPDEKLFF. The CDR3 nucleotides read TGTGCCAGCAGGCGGGGCGTGGTTCCGGATGAAAAACTGTTTTTT.

This chain joins TRBV18 and TRBJ1-5; D gene uncertain. Per the germline V gene, CDR1 is KGHSH and CDR2 is LQKENI. Trimming pared 6 bases from V and 10 bases from J, leaving 19 bases between. This CDR3 contains 14 residues. For the CDR3, the DNA is TGTGCCAGCTCCCAAAGACCGATCCTGAACCCCCAGCATTTT. Its protein is CASSQRPILNPQHF.

The chain recombines TRBV12-3 or TRBV12-4 with TRBJ2-7; D is possibly TRBD2 (5 bases). The V end lost 6 bases, the J end lost 12 bases, and 21 bases lay between the germline ends. This CDR3 has 13 amino acids. The CDR3 region has the DNA TGTGCCAGCAGCCTCGGACTCACCACGCACCCGTACTTC. Translation: CASSLGLTTHPYF.

The V and J genes are TRBV27 and TRBJ1-2; possibly TRBD1 for D (6 bases). Germline loops: CDR1 MNHEY, CDR2 SMNVEV (reference sequence). V shed 6 bases and J shed 4 bases, with 18 bases lying between them. The CDR3 sequence is 15 residues long. The CDR3 coding sequence is TGTGCCAGCAGCTGGGGGGGGGGCGCAGTCTATGGCTACACCTTC. It codes for CASSWGGGAVYGYTF.

This clonotype was detected only a few times. The CDR3 is CAIRGNQETQYF. CDR3 DNA sequence: TGTGCCATACGCGGGAATCAAGAGACCCAGTACTTC. The chain is built from TRBV6-1 and TRBJ2-5; a possible D gene is TRBD2 (6 bases). The CDR3 contains 12 residues. Trimming removed 10 bases at V and 2 bases at J, with 11 bases between. Per the germline V gene, CDR1 is MNHNS and CDR2 is SASEGT.

V is TRBV2 and J is TRBJ1-1; unclear D gene. V was pared by 3 bases and J by 1 base, with 6 bases between. The CDR3 consists of 13 residues. CDR1 and CDR2 from the germline V gene are SNHLY and FYNNEI. DNA for the CDR3: TGTGCCAGCAGTGACGTTCAGAACACTGAAGCTTTCTTT. Its translation: CASSDVQNTEAFF.

The chain couples TRBV27 to TRBJ1-2, with a possible D match to TRBD1 (5 bases). CDR1 and CDR2 from the germline V gene are MNHEY and SMNVEV (reference sequence). The CDR3 runs 11 residues. The germline V and J ends were trimmed by 11 bases and 4 bases, with 11 bases remaining between them. The CDR3 region is CAVRGGYGYTF. CDR3 nucleotides: TGTGCCGTCCGGGGGGGCTATGGCTACACCTTC.

The gene calls are TRBV10-1 and TRBJ2-3; TRBD2 is a possible D gene (6 bases). In germline, CDR1 is WNHNN, CDR2 SYGVQD (reference sequence). This CDR3 contains 15 residues. V shed 0 bases and J shed 4 bases, with 11 bases lying between them. The CDR3 sequence is CASSESSAGADTQYF. The CDR3 DNA sequence: TGCGCCAGCAGTGAGTCGTCAGCGGGCGCAGATACGCAGTATTTT.

V gene TRBV28 combines with J gene TRBJ1-5, with D possibly matching TRBD1 (6 bases). V was cut by 6 bases and J by 4 bases, with 16 bases left in between. The CDR3 is 15 residues long. Germline CDR1 reads MDHEN; CDR2 reads SYDVKM. The CDR3 sequence is CASSTTGTLNQPQHF. CDR3 DNA sequence: TGTGCCAGCAGCACCACCGGGACACTAAATCAGCCCCAGCATTTT.

This clonotype was picked up a small number of times. The gene calls are TRBV11-2 and TRBJ2-3; 8 bases line up with TRBD2. CDR1 and CDR2 (germline): SGHAT, FQNNGV. This CDR3 has 15 amino acids. With 4 bases clipped from V and 0 bases from J, the junction kept 3 bases outside the gene matches. The CDR3, as DNA: TGTGCCAGCAGCTCTAGCGGGCTAAGCACAGATACGCAGTATTTT. Amino acid sequence: CASSSSGLSTDTQYF.

This sequence joins TRBV7-2 and TRBJ2-1; D perhaps matches TRBD2 (6 bases). V was clipped by 4 bases and J by 7 bases, with 14 bases between them. CDR1 and CDR2 (germline): SGHTA, FQGNSA. CDR3 size: 14 residues. The CDR3 DNA sequence: TGTGCCAGCAGCTACCGGGCTGGGGGGAATGAGCAGTTCTTC. Encoded protein: CASSYRAGGNEQFF.

The chain is built from TRBV7-9 and TRBJ2-7, with D hard to call. V was shortened by 5 bases and J by 3 bases, with 17 bases between the two germline ends. The CDR3 extends over 15 amino acids. Looked up from germline, CDR1 is SEHNR and CDR2 is FQNEAQ (reference sequence). The CDR3: CASSPPWQDFYEQYF. The CDR3 DNA is TGTGCCAGCAGCCCCCCATGGCAGGATTTCTACGAGCAGTACTTC.

This chain uses TRBV9 with TRBJ2-3; D unclear. Germline values: CDR1 SGDLS, CDR2 YYNGEE. CDR3 size: 14 residues. V was cut by 4 bases and J by 4 bases, with 13 bases left in between. The CDR3 DNA reads TGTGCCAGCAGCCCAGTTGGCTCCGCAGATACGCAGTATTTT. Translation gives CASSPVGSADTQYF. Full variable domain (outside the CDR3, taken from reference TRBV9 and TRBJ2-3): DSGVTQTPKHLITATGQRVTLRCSPRSGDLSVYWYQQSLDQGLQFLIQYYNGEERAKGNILERFSAQQFPDLHSELNLSSLELGDSALYFCASSPVGSADTQYFGPGTRLTVL.

V is TRBV6-1 and J is TRBJ1-2; D ambiguous. The CDR3 consists of 11 residues. V dropped 6 bases and J dropped 3 bases, with 5 bases sitting between them. CDR1 is MNHNS, CDR2 SASEGT, per germline. The CDR3 here is CASSLDYGYTF. CDR3 coding DNA: TGTGCCAGCAGCTTAGACTATGGCTACACCTTC.